The next 19 T cell receptor beta chains were all read from a single sample in a study of Graves' ophthalmopathy and Graves' hyperthyroidism. Amplified TCR beta CDR3 regions were obtained using RNA transcripts as template. RT-PCR in the first round used HTBI primers; a second-round multiplex PCR followed. TCRdb re-analysed the multiplex PCR reads in MiXCR, keeping a single row per CDR3 protein. Here the sample spans about 600,000 distinct CDR3 sequences, 35% to 40% being singletons. Sequences were obtained from peripheral blood or thyroid tissue (not recorded which). The receptor set was obtained from an adult man with Graves' hyperthyroidism.

This clonotype was counted only a few times. The rearrangement uses TRBV7-2 and TRBJ2-3; 15 bases map to TRBD2. V lost 4 bases and J lost 4; bases outside the gene matches: 3. This CDR3 has 16 amino acids. Germline loops: CDR1 SGHTA, CDR2 FQGNSA. CDR3 nucleotides: TGTGCCAGCAGCTCCGGACTAGCGGGAGGGGCAGATACGCAGTATTTT. It yields the protein CASSSGLAGGADTQYF.

This clonotype was found many times. The genes are TRBV10-3 and TRBJ2-7; 8 bases agree with TRBD2. The V and J ends lost 6 bases and 0 bases, in that order; junction bases with no gene match: 4. Germline values: CDR1 ENHRY, CDR2 SYGVKD. The CDR3 consists of 14 residues. The CDR3: CAISLAGVSYEQYF. As DNA, the CDR3 is TGTGCCATCAGCCTAGCGGGTGTCTCCTACGAGCAGTACTTC.

The chain uses TRBV9 and TRBJ2-3, with D possibly being TRBD2 (5 bases). Germline V lookup: CDR1 SGDLS, CDR2 YYNGEE. Trimming removed 2 bases at V and 0 bases at J, with 7 bases between. CDR3 length: 14 amino acids. The CDR3 here is CASSVTMSTDTQYF. In nucleotides, the CDR3 is TGTGCCAGCAGCGTGACTATGAGCACAGATACGCAGTATTTT.

The CDR3 spells CASSSLAGDWSYEQYF. CDR3 DNA: TGTGCCAGCAGCTCGCTAGCGGGAGATTGGTCCTACGAGCAGTACTTC. This chain links TRBV7-8 with TRBJ2-7; 10 nucleotides agree with TRBD2. This CDR3 has 16 residues. Germline V gene data show CDR1 as SGHVS and CDR2 as FQNEAQ. With 4 bases clipped from V and 1 base from J, the junction kept 7 bases outside the gene matches.

As for this clonotype: Because it lacks the conserved phenylalanine or tryptophan at the end, this CDR3 is likely a read error. The CDR3 loop is CASSITGGTGELFV. CDR3 nucleotide sequence: TGTGCCAGTAGTATTACAGGAGGCACCGGGGAGCTGTTTGTT. The V call is TRBV19, the J call TRBJ2-2; D may match TRBD1 or TRBD2 (5 bases each). The CDR3 is 14 amino acids. Per germline, CDR1 LNHDA and CDR2 SQIVND (reference sequence). The V end lost 3 bases, the J end lost 4 bases, and 9 bases lay between the germline ends.

The rearrangement joins TRBV10-3 to TRBJ1-1, with 10 bases lining up with TRBD1. V dropped 4 bases and J dropped 10; count of bases not matched to a gene: 6. There are 13 residues in the CDR3. The V gene's germline CDR1 is ENHRY and CDR2 SYGVKD. The CDR3 is CAISGQGAGSAFF. DNA of the CDR3: TGTGCCATCAGTGGACAGGGGGCCGGGTCAGCTTTCTTT.

The V call is TRBV9, the J call TRBJ2-7; D uncertain. The CDR3 totals 14 residues. Germline CDR1 reads SGDLS; CDR2 reads YYNGEE. Trimming shortened V by 0 bases and J by 2 bases, and 9 bases separated the two germline ends. CDR3 DNA sequence: TGTGCCAGCAGCGTAGATCTCGGTACCTACGAGCAGTACTTC. This encodes CASSVDLGTYEQYF.

This clonotype was counted once. V and J are TRBV29-1 and TRBJ1-5; D unclear. This CDR3 has 16 amino acids. The germline V gene has CDR1 SQVTM and CDR2 ANQGSEA. Trimming took 7 bases from V and 2 from J, leaving 21 bases between them. The CDR3 DNA follows: TGCAGCGCTAGTCCGCCTCTCGACTATGGCAATCAGCCCCAGCATTTT. It codes for CSASPPLDYGNQPQHF.

The rearrangement uses TRBV7-8 and TRBJ1-1; D is unclear. The CDR3 extends over 16 amino acids. Trimming left V 7 bases short and J 3 bases short, with 21 bases between. CDR1 and CDR2 (germline): SGHVS, FQNEAQ. The CDR3 sequence is CASNQALNYLYTEAFF. CDR3 coding DNA: TGTGCCAGCAACCAAGCCCTTAACTACCTCTACACTGAAGCTTTCTTT.

This clonotype was recorded only once. The rearrangement links TRBV29-1 to TRBJ1-5; 9 bases map to TRBD1. The CDR3 spans 13 residues. From germline, CDR1 is SQVTM and CDR2 ANQGSEA. The J segment lost 7 bases and the V segment lost 7 bases, leaving 8 bases of the junction unmatched. CDR3 nucleotides: TGCAGCGGACTGGGACAGGGTGACCAGCCCCAGCATTTT. Protein sequence: CSGLGQGDQPQHF.

This clonotype was counted many times. The chain is built from TRBV29-1 and TRBJ1-2, with D uncertain. This CDR3 is built from 10 residues. Germline values: CDR1 SQVTM, CDR2 ANQGSEA. V lost 4 bases and J lost 12, with 12 bases in between. CDR3 sequence reads: CSVVEGRDTF. The CDR3 region has the DNA TGCAGCGTTGTTGAGGGAAGGGACACCTTC.

CDR3 sequence reads: CAISESEDSSYNSPLHF. The CDR3 DNA follows: TGTGCCATCAGTGAGTCGGAGGACAGCTCCTATAATTCACCCCTCCACTTT. The chain joins TRBV10-3 to TRBJ1-6; TRBD1 is a possible D gene (6 bases). Trimming shortened V by 0 bases and J by 0 bases, and 9 bases separated the two germline ends. The CDR3 is 17 amino acids. Germline V gene data show CDR1 as ENHRY and CDR2 as SYGVKD.

Regarding this clonotype: Just one base apart from a much larger clone, this may be a read error. This chain connects TRBV12-3 or TRBV12-4 to TRBJ2-5; 7 bases map to TRBD1. The junction had 6 bases not matched to a gene; V was cut back by 5 bases and J by 0 bases. The CDR3 runs 15 residues. The CDR3 DNA sequence: TGTGCCAGCAGTATAGACAGGGAAGACCAAGAGACCCAGTACTTC. Protein sequence: CASSIDREDQETQYF.

The chain employs TRBV20-1 and TRBJ1-2; tentative D call: TRBD1 (6 bases). Per germline, CDR1 DFQATT and CDR2 SNEGSKA (reference sequence). The length of the CDR3 is 10 residues. The DNA of the CDR3 is TGCACCGCGGGGGCACATGGCTACACCTTC. This encodes CTAGAHGYTF.

Details on this clonotype: Since a much larger clone is just one base distant, this may be a read error. The CDR3 end shows no conserved phenylalanine or tryptophan, and so a read error is likely. V is TRBV7-2 and J is TRBJ2-7; TRBD1 or TRBD2 may be the D gene (5 bases each). Germline values: CDR1 SGHTA, CDR2 FQGNSA. V was pared by 5 bases and J by 5 bases, with 22 bases between. CDR3 length: 16 amino acids. This CDR3 is CASSPLTGRWIDEQYL. The CDR3 bases are TGTGCCAGCAGCCCCCTGACGGGACGGTGGATAGACGAGCAGTACCTC.

This clonotype was observed many times. The chain carries TRBV6-1 and TRBJ1-5; TRBD1 agrees at 11 bases. The germline V gene encodes CDR1 MNHNS and CDR2 SASEGT. Trimming cost V 6 bases and J 1 base; bases outside gene matches: 11. The CDR3 covers 18 residues. The CDR3 loop reads CASRGTGGLYSSNQPQHF. CDR3 bases: TGTGCCAGCAGAGGGACAGGGGGTTTGTATTCGAGCAATCAGCCCCAGCATTTT.

This clonotype appeared many times. CDR3 bases: TGCGCCAGCAGCGAGACCGGGACACCGAACACTGAAGCTTTCTTT. It translates to CASSETGTPNTEAFF. The V gene is TRBV4-1, the J gene TRBJ1-1, with TRBD1 as a possible D gene (6 bases). Germline-derived CDR1 and CDR2 are MGHRA and YSYEKL. The CDR3 sequence is 15 residues long. The V end lost 5 bases, the J end lost 1 base, and 14 bases lay between the germline ends.

About this clonotype itself: This sequence may be a read error, since a much larger clone differs from it by one base. The chain has TRBV12-3 or TRBV12-4 and TRBJ2-1; the D gene is possibly TRBD2 (5 bases). The CDR3 has 14 residues. The CDR3 sequence: CDSSERAVYNEQFF. CDR3 DNA: TGTGACAGCAGTGAGAGGGCCGTCTACAATGAGCAGTTCTTC.

For this clonotype: A much bigger clone sits one base away, suggesting this may be a read error. Without the conserved terminal phenylalanine or tryptophan, this CDR3 likely stems from a read error. For the CDR3, the DNA is TGTGCCAGCAGCTATGACAGGGTAGTCCACGAGCAGTACCTC. The encoded protein is CASSYDRVVHEQYL. The V and J genes are TRBV11-3 and TRBJ2-7, with TRBD1 identical over 7 bases. The CDR3 runs to 14 residues. Germline CDR1 and CDR2: SGHNT and YENEEA. V dropped 4 bases and J dropped 5; count of bases not matched to a gene: 8.